This T cell receptor (beta chain) is drawn from a study of blood T cell repertoires in COVID-19. Recruited during active infection, patients (from Seattle) were subsequently followed longitudinally. Sequenced by immunoSEQ multiplex PCR; TCRdb stores in-frame clones only, minus some. Of some 320,000 clones listed, 89% are singletons. Trimming removed 6 bases from V and 2 bases from J, with 9 bases in between. The CDR3 covers 13 residues. This receptor was obtained from a woman aged 25 to 39 with COVID-19, enrolled during active disease. Sequences were obtained from peripheral blood. V gene TRBV12-3 or TRBV12-4 combines with J gene TRBJ2-3, with D possibly matching TRBD2 (5 bases). The DNA for the CDR3 is TGTGCCAGCAGCCGGAGGCCCACAGATACGCAGTATTTT. This encodes CASSRRPTDTQYF.